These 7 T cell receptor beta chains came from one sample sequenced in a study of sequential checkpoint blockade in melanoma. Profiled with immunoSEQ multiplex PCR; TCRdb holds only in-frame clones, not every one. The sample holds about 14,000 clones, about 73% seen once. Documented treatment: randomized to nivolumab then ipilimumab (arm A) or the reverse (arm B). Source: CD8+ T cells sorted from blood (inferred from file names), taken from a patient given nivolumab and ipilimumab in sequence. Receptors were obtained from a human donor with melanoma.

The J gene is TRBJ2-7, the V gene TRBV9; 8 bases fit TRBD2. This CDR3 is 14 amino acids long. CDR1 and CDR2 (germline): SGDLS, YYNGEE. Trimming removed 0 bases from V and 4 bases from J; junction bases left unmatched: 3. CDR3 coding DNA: TGTGCCAGCAGCGTAGGCGGGGGGCATTACGAGCAGTACTTC. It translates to CASSVGGGHYEQYF.

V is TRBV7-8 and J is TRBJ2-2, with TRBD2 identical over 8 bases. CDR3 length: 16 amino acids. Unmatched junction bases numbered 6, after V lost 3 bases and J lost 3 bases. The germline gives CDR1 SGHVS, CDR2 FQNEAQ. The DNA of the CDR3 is TGTGCCAGCAGCTTCGGGAGGGAGGGGGACACCGGGGAGCTGTTTTTT. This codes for CASSFGREGDTGELFF.

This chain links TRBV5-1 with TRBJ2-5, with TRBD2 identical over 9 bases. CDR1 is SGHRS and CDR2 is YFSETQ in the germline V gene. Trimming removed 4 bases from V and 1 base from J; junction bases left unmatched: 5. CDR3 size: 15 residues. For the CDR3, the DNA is TGCGCCAGCAGCCAAGCTAGCGGGGTCCAAGAGACCCAGTACTTC. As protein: CASSQASGVQETQYF.

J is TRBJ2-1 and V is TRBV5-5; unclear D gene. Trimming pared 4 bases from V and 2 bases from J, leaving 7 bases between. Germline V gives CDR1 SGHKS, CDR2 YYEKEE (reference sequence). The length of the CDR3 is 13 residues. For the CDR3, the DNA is TGTGCCAGCAGCCTTGAGGCCTACAATGAGCAGTTCTTC. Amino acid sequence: CASSLEAYNEQFF. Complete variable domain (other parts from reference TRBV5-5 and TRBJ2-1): DAGVTQSPTHLIKTRGQQVTLRCSPISGHKSVSWYQQVLGQGPQFIFQYYEKEERGRGNFPDRFSARQFPNYSSELNVNALLLGDSALYLCASSLEAYNEQFFGPGTRLTVL.

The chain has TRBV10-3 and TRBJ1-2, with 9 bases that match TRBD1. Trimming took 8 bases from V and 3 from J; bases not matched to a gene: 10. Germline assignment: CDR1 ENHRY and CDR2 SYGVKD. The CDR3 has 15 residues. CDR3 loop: CAILGDRVGDYGYTF. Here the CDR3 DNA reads TGTGCCATCCTGGGGGACAGGGTGGGGGACTATGGCTACACCTTC.

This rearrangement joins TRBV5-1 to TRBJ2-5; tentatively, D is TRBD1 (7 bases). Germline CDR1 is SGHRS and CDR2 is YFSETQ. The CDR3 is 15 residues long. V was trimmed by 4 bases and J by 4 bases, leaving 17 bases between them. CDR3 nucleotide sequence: TGCGCCAGCAGCACGGGGGACAGAGGGGGAGAGACCCAGTACTTC. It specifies CASSTGDRGGETQYF.

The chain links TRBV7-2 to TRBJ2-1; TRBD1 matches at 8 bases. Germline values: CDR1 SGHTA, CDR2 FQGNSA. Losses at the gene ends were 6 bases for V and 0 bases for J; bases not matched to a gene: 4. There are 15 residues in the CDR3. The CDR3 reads CASSPRGRSYNEQFF. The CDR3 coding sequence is TGTGCCAGCAGTCCCAGGGGGCGCTCCTACAATGAGCAGTTCTTC.